The next 16 T cell receptor beta chains were all read from a single sample in a study of neurological immune-mediated disorders. TCRdb re-called the 5' RACE reads through MiXCR, storing one row per CDR3 protein. The sample lists approximately 10,000 distinct CDR3 sequences, around 21% seen once, with around 50% in the top ten. What was sequenced was CD8+ T cells from blood. These receptor sequences come from a woman aged 60-70 years with HTLV-1-associated myelopathy (HAM/TSP).

The table lists this clonotype with many counts. The chain joins TRBV9 to TRBJ2-7; TRBD2 matches 8 bases. The germline gives CDR1 SGDLS, CDR2 YYNGEE. The ends lost 3 bases at V and 4 bases at J; junction bases unmatched: 6. The CDR3 sequence is 14 residues long. CDR3 nucleotides: TGTGCCAGCAGCGCGAGCGGGGGCGGATACGAGCAGTACTTC. This codes for CASSASGGGYEQYF.

This clonotype was picked up many times. This chain connects TRBV20-1 to TRBJ2-1; D unresolved. Germline V gives CDR1 DFQATT, CDR2 SNEGSKA (reference sequence). This CDR3 region has 11 residues. Trimming removed 2 bases at V and 4 bases at J, with 3 bases between. CDR3 DNA sequence: TGCAGTGCTAGAAAATACAATGAGCAGTTCTTC. The encoded protein is CSARKYNEQFF.

The chain combines TRBV5-1 with TRBJ1-1; tentative D call: TRBD1 (5 bases). The V gene lost 4 bases and the J gene lost 6 bases, with 19 bases spanning the gap. This CDR3 comprises 15 residues. CDR1 SGHRS and CDR2 YFSETQ come from the germline V gene. As DNA, the CDR3 is TGCGCCAGCAGCGAAACCGGGACCGGGGACGCTGAAGCTTTCTTT. Its translation: CASSETGTGDAEAFF. Filled out from reference TRBV5-1 and TRBJ1-1, the complete variable domain reads KAGVTQTPRYLIKTRGQQVTLSCSPISGHRSVSWYQQTPGQGLQFLFEYFSETQRNKGNFPGRFSGRQFSNSRSEMNVSTLELGDSALYLCASSETGTGDAEAFFGQGTRLTVV.

This clonotype has at least ten counts. The chain links TRBV7-2 to TRBJ1-1; no firm D call. V shed 5 bases and J shed 3 bases, with 10 bases lying between them. This CDR3 region has 13 residues. From germline, CDR1 is SGHTA and CDR2 FQGNSA. CDR3 DNA sequence: TGTGCCAGCAGCCTAACGGGCTACACTGAAGCTTTCTTT. Translation: CASSLTGYTEAFF.

Concerning this clonotype itself: One junction end does not reproduce the germline sequence, and a read error may be involved. The chain links TRBV27 to TRBJ2-7, with 7 bases fitting TRBD1. Germline loops: CDR1 MNHEY, CDR2 SMNVEV (reference sequence). The CDR3 is 12 residues long. In nucleotides, the CDR3 is TGTGTCAGCAGTTCGACAGGGTTCAAGCAGTACTTC. Its protein is CVSSSTGFKQYF.

This clonotype appeared many times. The gene calls are TRBV9 and TRBJ1-2, with D maybe TRBD1 (5 bases). V dropped 6 bases and J dropped 6 bases, with 15 bases sitting between them. There are 13 residues in the CDR3. Germline loops: CDR1 SGDLS, CDR2 YYNGEE. Here the CDR3 reads CASTKGGADGYTF. DNA for the CDR3: TGTGCCAGCACCAAAGGAGGGGCTGATGGCTACACCTTC.

This clonotype was seen ten or more times. The chain carries TRBV12-3 or TRBV12-4 and TRBJ2-2; D perhaps matches TRBD1 (6 bases). V dropped 1 base and J dropped 6 bases, with 12 bases sitting between them. CDR3 size: 15 residues. The CDR3 region is CASSLVPQGSGELFF. CDR3 bases: TGTGCCAGCAGTTTAGTCCCACAGGGATCCGGGGAGCTGTTTTTT.

This clonotype was seen repeatedly, ten times or more. The V call is TRBV7-9, the J call TRBJ1-4, with 7 bases that match TRBD1. V shed 5 bases and J 7 bases; nucleotides not matched to a gene: 7. CDR1 and CDR2 from the germline V gene are SEHNR and FQNEAQ (reference sequence). CDR3 length equals 14 residues. CDR3 sequence: CASSQQGFSEKLFF. CDR3 DNA: TGTGCCAGCAGCCAACAGGGGTTCAGTGAAAAACTGTTTTTT.

This clonotype occurred many times. The V call is TRBV5-1, the J call TRBJ2-7; possibly TRBD2 for D (5 bases). The germline V and J ends were trimmed by 7 bases and 2 bases, with 13 bases remaining between them. CDR1 and CDR2 from the germline V gene are SGHRS and YFSETQ. The CDR3 is made up of 13 amino acids. CDR3 DNA sequence: TGCGCCAGCCAACTAGGTGAAACCTACGAGCAGTACTTC. Protein sequence: CASQLGETYEQYF.

This clonotype was detected ten times or more. The V call is TRBV6-1, the J call TRBJ1-5, with D unresolved. Germline-derived CDR1 and CDR2 are MNHNS and SASEGT. V gave up 1 base and J gave up 9 bases, with 16 bases separating them. This CDR3 has 15 amino acids. CDR3 residues: CASSEVLENSTPQHF. Here the CDR3 DNA reads TGTGCCAGCAGTGAAGTATTGGAGAACTCGACGCCCCAGCATTTT.

The sample holds many counts of this clonotype. This chain joins TRBV5-6 and TRBJ2-1; TRBD2 aligns across 9 bases. After removal of 4 bases from V and 6 bases from J, the junction contained 8 bases not matched to a gene. CDR3 length equals 15 residues. CDR1 is SGHDT and CDR2 is YYEEEE in the germline V gene. CDR3 nucleotides: TGTGCCAGCAGCCTTTTTGCGGGGGGGCTCAATGAGCAGTTCTTC. As protein: CASSLFAGGLNEQFF.

This clonotype was observed a single time. The chain recombines TRBV20-1 with TRBJ2-5, with D hard to call. Germline CDR1 is DFQATT and CDR2 is SNEGSKA (reference sequence). V shed 3 bases and J shed 5 bases, with 7 bases lying between them. The length of the CDR3 is 11 residues. The CDR3 loop is CSASAWETQYF. CDR3 DNA: TGCAGTGCTAGCGCCTGGGAGACCCAGTACTTC.

This clonotype has ten or more counts. The rearrangement links TRBV13 to TRBJ1-2; unclear D gene. V was trimmed by 5 bases and J by 6 bases, leaving 16 bases between them. The CDR3 is 14 amino acids. Germline V gives CDR1 PRHDT, CDR2 FYEKMQ (reference sequence). The CDR3 nucleotides are TGTGCCAGCAGCCTCCTTGTGAGGAGGGATGGCTACACCTTC. Translated, it gives CASSLLVRRDGYTF.

This clonotype was seen at least ten times. The genes are TRBV25-1 and TRBJ1-5; D gene uncertain. The V end lost 3 bases, the J end lost 6 bases, and 12 bases lay between the germline ends. This CDR3 is built from 14 residues. Germline assignment: CDR1 MGHDK and CDR2 SYGVNS. The CDR3 reads CASSDGPSIQPQHF. The CDR3 DNA reads TGTGCCAGCAGTGACGGCCCTTCCATTCAGCCCCAGCATTTT.

Regarding this clonotype: A read error may explain this, as a much larger clone is one base away. This chain links TRBV2 with TRBJ2-7; no reliable D call. The CDR3 length is 13 residues. The germline CDR1 and CDR2 sequences are SNHLY and FYNNEI. The CDR3 DNA sequence: TGTGCCAACAGTGCAGGCCAAGGTTACGAGCAGTACTTC. This codes for CANSAGQGYEQYF.

Only one count was recorded for this clonotype. The V gene is TRBV20-1, the J gene TRBJ1-1, with D unresolved. CDR1 and CDR2 from the germline V gene are DFQATT and SNEGSKA (reference sequence). The V and J ends lost 8 bases and 0 bases respectively, with 13 bases between them. This CDR3 contains 13 residues. The CDR3 sequence: CSLRKGMNTEAFF. The CDR3 DNA reads TGCAGTCTTAGAAAGGGAATGAACACTGAAGCTTTCTTT.